This TCR beta chain was profiled in a study of regulatory and conventional T cells in RAG deficiency. Clones were read by immunoSEQ multiplex PCR, and TCRdb kept only the in-frame ones, dropping some. The sample lists some 30,000 clones; 89% were seen once. The CDR3 loop spans 13 amino acids. Trimming took off 6 bases at V and 5 bases at J, with 11 bases between the two ends. Germline V gene data show CDR1 as MNHEY and CDR2 as SVGAGI. Study-wide points: Other subsets showed approximately 10-fold reductions, but Treg unique TCR beta sequences fell approximately 90-fold in these patients. Control T-cell subsets had markedly higher Shannon entropy and lower Simpson indices than RAG-deficient patients. Omenn patients showed >90% Treg-Tconv overlap and shorter CDR3 lengths.

Points on this clone: Its specificity is not known.

These data also formed part of another study, on regulatory T cells. That paper adds: The primer mix had 52 TRBV and 13 TRBJ primers. Regulatory T cells showed the strongest V-J pair restriction and V/J gene skewing among patient repertoires.

This sequence originates from a human donor in good health. This chain links TRBV6-5 with TRBJ2-1; unclear D gene. Sequenced: CD8+ T cells sorted from blood. CDR3 sequence reads: CASSFLSHNEQFF. In DNA, the CDR3 is TGTGCCAGCAGCTTCCTTAGTCACAATGAGCAGTTCTTC.